This section outlines one TCR beta chain sequence together with its context. Assay: immunoSEQ multiplex PCR; the TCRdb copy retains only in-frame clones and omits some. Here the sample spans tens of thousands of clones, approximately 81% being singletons. These data belong to a study of memory CD4+ T cells and cytomegalovirus serostatus. Overall study: This sample comes from healthy Belgian adults, eight to ten CMV seropositive, roughly 22 seronegative.

Single viable CD3+CD4+CD8-CD45RO+ cells were sorted as the memory CD4+ T cells. Germline V gene lookup returns CDR1 SGHRS and CDR2 YFSETQ. CDR3 length: 15 residues. Trimming removed 4 bases from V and 3 bases from J, with 13 bases in between. The source is an adult in good health and CMV-seronegative. Some clones in this sample may be carry-over from other donors' samples. The sequenced sample was memory CD4+ T cells from blood. The chain links TRBV5-1 to TRBJ2-2, with D perhaps matching TRBD2 (5 bases). CDR3 coding DNA: TGCGCCAGCAGCCCCGGGGTCTCCCACACCGGGGAGCTGTTTTTT. It encodes CASSPGVSHTGELFF.